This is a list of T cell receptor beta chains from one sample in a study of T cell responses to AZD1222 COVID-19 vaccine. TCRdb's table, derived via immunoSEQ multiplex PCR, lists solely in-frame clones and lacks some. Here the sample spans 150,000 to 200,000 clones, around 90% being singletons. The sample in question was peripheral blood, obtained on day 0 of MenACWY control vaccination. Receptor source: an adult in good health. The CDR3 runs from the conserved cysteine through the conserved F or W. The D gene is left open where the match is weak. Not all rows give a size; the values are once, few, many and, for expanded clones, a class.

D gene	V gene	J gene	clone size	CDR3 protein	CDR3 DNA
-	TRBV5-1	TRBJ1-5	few	CASSVSRGVGPQHF	TGCGCCAGCAGCGTATCTCGGGGTGTAGGGCCCCAGCATTTT
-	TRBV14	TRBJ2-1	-	CASSHSSGFSYNEQFF	TGTGCCAGCAGTCACTCTTCTGGGTTCTCCTACAATGAGCAGTTCTTC
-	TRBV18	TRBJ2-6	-	CASSPNTGSGANVLTF	TGTGCCAGCTCACCAAACACCGGGTCTGGGGCCAACGTCCTGACTTTC
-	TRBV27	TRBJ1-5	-	CASSSTSYYQPQHF	TGTGCCAGCAGTTCTACAAGTTATTATCAGCCCCAGCATTTT
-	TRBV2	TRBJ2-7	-	CASSSLGGRDEQYF	TGTGCCAGCAGCTCCCTCGGGGGTCGGGACGAGCAGTACTTC
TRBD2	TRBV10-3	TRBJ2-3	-	CAIRAPLAGVSDTQYF	TGTGCCATCAGAGCACCCCTAGCGGGAGTCTCAGATACGCAGTATTTT
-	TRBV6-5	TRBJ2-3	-	CASTVSGLGTQYF	TGTGCCAGCACAGTAAGCGGGCTAGGTACGCAGTATTTT
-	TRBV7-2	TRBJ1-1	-	CASSPTPAITEAFF	TGTGCCAGCAGCCCGACTCCGGCAATCACTGAAGCTTTCTTT
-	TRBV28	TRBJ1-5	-	CASSYSGEGNQPQHF	TGTGCCAGCAGCTATTCAGGGGAAGGCAATCAGCCCCAGCATTTT
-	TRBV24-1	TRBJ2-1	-	CATSDFVHTANNEQFF	TGTGCCACCAGTGATTTTGTCCATACTGCGAACAATGAGCAGTTCTTC
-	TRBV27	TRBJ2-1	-	CASSRPPSYNEQFF	TGTGCCAGCAGTAGGCCCCCCTCCTACAATGAGCAGTTCTTC
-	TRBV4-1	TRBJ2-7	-	CASSQVGDRGYEQYF	TGCGCCAGCAGCCAAGTGGGAGACCGCGGCTACGAGCAGTACTTC
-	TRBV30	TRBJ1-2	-	CAWRGGEDYGYTF	TGTGCCTGGAGGGGAGGGGAGGACTATGGCTACACCTTC
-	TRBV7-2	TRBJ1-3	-	CASSPGWGLGNTIYF	TGTGCCAGCAGCCCGGGGTGGGGGTTGGGAAACACCATATATTTT
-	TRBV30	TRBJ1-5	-	CAWTPSGDQPQHF	TGTGCCTGGACTCCGAGCGGGGATCAGCCCCAGCATTTT
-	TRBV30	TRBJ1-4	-	CAWGPGSTNEKLFF	TGTGCCTGGGGCCCAGGATCAACTAATGAAAAACTGTTTTTT
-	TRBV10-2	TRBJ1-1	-	CASSPGPEAFF	TGCGCCAGCAGCCCGGGTCCTGAAGCTTTCTTT
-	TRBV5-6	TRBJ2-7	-	CASSLPKYEQYF	TGTGCCAGCAGCTTGCCTAAGTACGAGCAGTACTTC
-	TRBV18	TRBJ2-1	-	CASSPAGLDNEQFF	TGTGCCAGCTCACCAGCGGGACTCGACAATGAGCAGTTCTTC
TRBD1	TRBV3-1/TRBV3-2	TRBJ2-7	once	CASSQVPIGTGSEQYF	TGTGCCAGCAGCCAAGTACCAATAGGGACAGGGAGCGAGCAGTACTTC
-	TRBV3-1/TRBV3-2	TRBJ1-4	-	CASSQEPGHEKLFF	TGTGCCAGCAGCCAAGAACCAGGTCATGAAAAACTGTTTTTT
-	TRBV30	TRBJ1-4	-	CAWSEFQYAAGDEKLFF	TGTGCCTGGAGCGAATTCCAGTATGCGGCGGGAGATGAAAAACTGTTTTTT
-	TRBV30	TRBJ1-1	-	CAGGRDTEAFF	TGTGCCGGAGGTAGGGACACTGAAGCTTTCTTT
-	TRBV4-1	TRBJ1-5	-	CASSQDQTEPYQPQHF	TGCGCCAGCAGCCAAGATCAGACAGAGCCCTATCAGCCCCAGCATTTT
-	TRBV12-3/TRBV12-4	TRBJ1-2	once	CASSPLQLWSYTF	TGTGCCAGCAGCCCTTTGCAGTTATGGAGCTACACCTTC
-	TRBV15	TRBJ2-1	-	CATSFIPPDEQFF	TGTGCCACCAGCTTCATCCCCCCGGATGAGCAGTTCTTC
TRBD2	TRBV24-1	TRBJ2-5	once	CATSGGTSGRLIETQYF	TGTGCCACCAGTGGGGGGACTAGCGGGAGGTTAATAGAGACCCAGTACTTC
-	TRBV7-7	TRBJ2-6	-	CASSLGGLQAGANVLTF	TGTGCTAGCAGCTTAGGGGGGCTCCAAGCTGGGGCCAACGTCCTGACTTTC
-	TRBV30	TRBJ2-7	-	CAWSVGLEQYF	TGTGCCTGGAGTGTAGGTCTTGAGCAGTACTTC
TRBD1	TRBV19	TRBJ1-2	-	CASSVGQGTVGYTF	TGTGCCAGTAGTGTGGGACAGGGAACAGTTGGCTACACCTTC
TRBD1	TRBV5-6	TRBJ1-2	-	CASSRLTTGVRDYGYTF	TGTGCCAGCAGTCGCCTAACTACAGGGGTTCGGGACTATGGCTACACCTTC
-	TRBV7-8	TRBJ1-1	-	CASSLREGWNTEAFF	TGTGCCAGCAGCTTACGGGAGGGGTGGAACACTGAAGCTTTCTTT
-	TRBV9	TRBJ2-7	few	CASSPRIGYEQYF	TGTGCCAGCAGCCCCCGGATAGGGTACGAGCAGTACTTC
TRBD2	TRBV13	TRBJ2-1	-	CASSLFSGGPRNEQFF	TGTGCCAGCAGCTTATTCTCGGGAGGGCCTCGGAATGAGCAGTTCTTC
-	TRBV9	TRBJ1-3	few	CASSVALSGNTIYF	TGTGCCAGCAGCGTAGCACTCTCTGGAAACACCATATATTTT
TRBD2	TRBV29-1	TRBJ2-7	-	CSVGSGGHYEQYF	TGCAGCGTTGGATCGGGAGGGCATTACGAGCAGTACTTC
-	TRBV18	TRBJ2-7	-	CASSPSGGSYEQYF	TGTGCCAGCTCACCCTCCGGTGGGTCCTACGAGCAGTACTTC
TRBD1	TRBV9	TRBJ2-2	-	CASSTRQGATGELFF	TGTGCCAGCAGCACTAGACAGGGGGCGACCGGGGAGCTGTTTTTT
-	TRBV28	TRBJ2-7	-	CASSVPGSSYEQYF	TGTGCCAGCAGTGTTCCGGGGAGCTCCTACGAGCAGTACTTC
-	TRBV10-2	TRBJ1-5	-	CASSESSTNQPQHF	TGCGCCAGCAGTGAGTCGTCGACAAATCAGCCCCAGCATTTT